These 2 T cell receptor beta chains share one sample of origin, sequenced in a study of cytomegalovirus exposure and HLA in healthy donors. PCR primers comprised 60 Vbeta and 13 Jbeta primers. Data came from immunoSEQ multiplex PCR; TCRdb stores just in-frame clones and leaves some out. The table lists about 140,000 clones, more than 55% of them singletons. The sample comprised PBMCs. Receptors were obtained from a woman aged 60 to 75 in good health and CMV-seronegative.

The rearrangement links TRBV7-2 to TRBJ1-3; D might be TRBD1 (5 bases). The CDR3 has 14 amino acids. The V gene lost 5 bases and the J gene lost 2 bases, with 10 bases spanning the gap. Germline V CDR1 and CDR2: SGHTA, FQGNSA. The CDR3 loop reads CASSGGTAGNTIYF. As DNA, the CDR3 is TGTGCCAGCAGCGGAGGGACGGCTGGAAACACCATATATTTT. The full variable domain, rest sourced from reference TRBV7-2 and TRBJ1-3, is GAGVSQSPSNKVTEKGKDVELRCDPISGHTALYWYRQSLGQGLEFLIYFQGNSAPDKSGLPSDRFSAERTGGSVSTLTIQRTQQEDSAVYLCASSGGTAGNTIYFGEGSWLTVV.

The gene calls are TRBV19 and TRBJ2-7, with 9 nucleotides matching TRBD1. V dropped 10 bases and J dropped 0; count of bases not matched to a gene: 10. The CDR3 runs 15 residues. CDR1 is LNHDA and CDR2 is SQIVND in the germline V gene (reference sequence). The CDR3 coding sequence is TGTGCCACCGGCCCGCGGGACAGGGTCTCCTACGAGCAGTACTTC. The encoded protein is CATGPRDRVSYEQYF.